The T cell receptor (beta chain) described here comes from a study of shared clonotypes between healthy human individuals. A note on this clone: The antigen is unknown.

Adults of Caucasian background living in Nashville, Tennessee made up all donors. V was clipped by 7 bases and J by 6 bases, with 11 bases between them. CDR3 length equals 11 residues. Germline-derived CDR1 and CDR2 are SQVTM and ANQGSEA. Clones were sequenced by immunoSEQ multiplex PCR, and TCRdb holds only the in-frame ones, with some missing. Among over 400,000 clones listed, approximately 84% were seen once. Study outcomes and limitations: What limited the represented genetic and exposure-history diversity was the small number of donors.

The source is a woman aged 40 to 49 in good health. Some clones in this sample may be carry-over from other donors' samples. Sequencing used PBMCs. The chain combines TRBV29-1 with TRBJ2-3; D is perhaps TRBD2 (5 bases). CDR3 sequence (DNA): TGCAGCGGGGAGACTCTCGATACGCAGTATTTT. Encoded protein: CSGETLDTQYF.